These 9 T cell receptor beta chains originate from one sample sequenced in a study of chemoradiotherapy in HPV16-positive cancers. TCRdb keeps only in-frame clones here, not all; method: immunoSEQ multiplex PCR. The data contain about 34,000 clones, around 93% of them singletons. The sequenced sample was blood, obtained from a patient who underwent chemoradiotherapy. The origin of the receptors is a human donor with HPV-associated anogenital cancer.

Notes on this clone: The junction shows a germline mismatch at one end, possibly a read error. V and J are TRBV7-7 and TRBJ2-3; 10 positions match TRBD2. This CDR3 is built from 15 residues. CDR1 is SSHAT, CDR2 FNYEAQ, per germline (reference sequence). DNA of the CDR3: TGTGCTAGCAGCTTAACTAGCGGGGAGGCAGATACGCAGTATTTT. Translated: CASSLTSGEADTQYF. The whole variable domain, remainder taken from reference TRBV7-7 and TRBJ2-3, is GAGVSQSPRYKVTKRGQDVTLRCDPISSHATLYWYQQALGQGPEFLTYFNYEAQPDKSGLPSDRFSAERPEGSISTLTIQRTEQRDSAMYRCASSLTSGEADTQYFGPGTRLTVL.

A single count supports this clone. CDR3 in amino acids: CASSEGASYNEQFF. Written as DNA, the CDR3 is TGCGCCAGCAGCGAGGGGGCCTCCTACAATGAGCAGTTCTTC. The J gene is TRBJ2-1, the V gene TRBV5-1; 7 bases are a match to TRBD1. The CDR3 totals 14 residues. With 4 bases clipped from V and 0 bases from J, the junction kept 1 base outside the gene matches. The germline V gene encodes CDR1 SGHRS and CDR2 YFSETQ.

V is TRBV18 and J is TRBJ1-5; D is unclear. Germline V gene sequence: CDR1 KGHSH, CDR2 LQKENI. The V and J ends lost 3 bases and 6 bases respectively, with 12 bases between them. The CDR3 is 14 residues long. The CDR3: CASSPSSSSQPQHF. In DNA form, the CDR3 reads TGTGCCAGCTCACCGTCCTCAAGTTCTCAGCCCCAGCATTTT. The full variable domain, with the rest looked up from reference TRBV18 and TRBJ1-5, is NAGVMQNPRHLVRRRGQEARLRCSPMKGHSHVYWYRQLPEEGLKFMVYLQKENIIDESGMPKERFSAEFPKEGPSILRIQQVVRGDSAAYFCASSPSSSSQPQHFGDGTRLSIL.

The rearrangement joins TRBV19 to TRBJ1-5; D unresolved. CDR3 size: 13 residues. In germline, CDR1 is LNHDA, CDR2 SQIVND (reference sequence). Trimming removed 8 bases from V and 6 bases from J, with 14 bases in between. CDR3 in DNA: TGTGCCAGTGCCGGGAGCACGGGTCAGCCCCAGCATTTT. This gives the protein CASAGSTGQPQHF.

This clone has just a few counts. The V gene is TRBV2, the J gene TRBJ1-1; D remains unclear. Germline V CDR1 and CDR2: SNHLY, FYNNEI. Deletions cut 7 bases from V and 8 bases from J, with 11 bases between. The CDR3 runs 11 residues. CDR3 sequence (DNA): TGTGCCAGCATAGGGATCGCGGAAGCTTTCTTT. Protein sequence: CASIGIAEAFF.

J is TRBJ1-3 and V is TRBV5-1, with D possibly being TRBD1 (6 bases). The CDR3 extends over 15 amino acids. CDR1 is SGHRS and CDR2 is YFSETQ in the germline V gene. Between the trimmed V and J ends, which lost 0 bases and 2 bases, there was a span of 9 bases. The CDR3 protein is CASSLEPGAGNTIYF. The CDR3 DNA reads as TGCGCCAGCAGCTTGGAGCCAGGGGCTGGAAACACCATATATTTT.

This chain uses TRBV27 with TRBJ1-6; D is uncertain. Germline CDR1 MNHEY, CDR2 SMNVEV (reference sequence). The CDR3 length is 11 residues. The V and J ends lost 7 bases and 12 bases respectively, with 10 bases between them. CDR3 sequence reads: CASTLSKPLHF. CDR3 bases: TGTGCCAGCACCCTATCCAAACCCCTCCACTTT.

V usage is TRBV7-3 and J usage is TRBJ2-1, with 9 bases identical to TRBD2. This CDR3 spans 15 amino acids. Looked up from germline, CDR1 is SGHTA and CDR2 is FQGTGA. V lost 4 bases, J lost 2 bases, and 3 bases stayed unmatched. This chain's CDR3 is CASSYGTSTYNEQFF. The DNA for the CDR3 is TGTGCCAGCAGCTACGGGACTAGCACCTACAATGAGCAGTTCTTC. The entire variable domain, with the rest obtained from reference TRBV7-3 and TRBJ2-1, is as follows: GAGVSQTPSNKVTEKGKYVELRCDPISGHTALYWYRQSLGQGPEFLIYFQGTGAADDSGLPNDRFFAVRPEGSVSTLKIQRTERGDSAVYLCASSYGTSTYNEQFFGPGTRLTVL.

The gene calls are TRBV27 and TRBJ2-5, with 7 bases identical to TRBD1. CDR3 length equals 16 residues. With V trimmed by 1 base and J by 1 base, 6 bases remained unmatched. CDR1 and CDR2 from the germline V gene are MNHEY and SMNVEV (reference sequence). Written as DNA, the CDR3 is TGTGCCAGCAGTTTATATCGGGACAGTCCCCAAGAGACCCAGTACTTC. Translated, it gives CASSLYRDSPQETQYF.